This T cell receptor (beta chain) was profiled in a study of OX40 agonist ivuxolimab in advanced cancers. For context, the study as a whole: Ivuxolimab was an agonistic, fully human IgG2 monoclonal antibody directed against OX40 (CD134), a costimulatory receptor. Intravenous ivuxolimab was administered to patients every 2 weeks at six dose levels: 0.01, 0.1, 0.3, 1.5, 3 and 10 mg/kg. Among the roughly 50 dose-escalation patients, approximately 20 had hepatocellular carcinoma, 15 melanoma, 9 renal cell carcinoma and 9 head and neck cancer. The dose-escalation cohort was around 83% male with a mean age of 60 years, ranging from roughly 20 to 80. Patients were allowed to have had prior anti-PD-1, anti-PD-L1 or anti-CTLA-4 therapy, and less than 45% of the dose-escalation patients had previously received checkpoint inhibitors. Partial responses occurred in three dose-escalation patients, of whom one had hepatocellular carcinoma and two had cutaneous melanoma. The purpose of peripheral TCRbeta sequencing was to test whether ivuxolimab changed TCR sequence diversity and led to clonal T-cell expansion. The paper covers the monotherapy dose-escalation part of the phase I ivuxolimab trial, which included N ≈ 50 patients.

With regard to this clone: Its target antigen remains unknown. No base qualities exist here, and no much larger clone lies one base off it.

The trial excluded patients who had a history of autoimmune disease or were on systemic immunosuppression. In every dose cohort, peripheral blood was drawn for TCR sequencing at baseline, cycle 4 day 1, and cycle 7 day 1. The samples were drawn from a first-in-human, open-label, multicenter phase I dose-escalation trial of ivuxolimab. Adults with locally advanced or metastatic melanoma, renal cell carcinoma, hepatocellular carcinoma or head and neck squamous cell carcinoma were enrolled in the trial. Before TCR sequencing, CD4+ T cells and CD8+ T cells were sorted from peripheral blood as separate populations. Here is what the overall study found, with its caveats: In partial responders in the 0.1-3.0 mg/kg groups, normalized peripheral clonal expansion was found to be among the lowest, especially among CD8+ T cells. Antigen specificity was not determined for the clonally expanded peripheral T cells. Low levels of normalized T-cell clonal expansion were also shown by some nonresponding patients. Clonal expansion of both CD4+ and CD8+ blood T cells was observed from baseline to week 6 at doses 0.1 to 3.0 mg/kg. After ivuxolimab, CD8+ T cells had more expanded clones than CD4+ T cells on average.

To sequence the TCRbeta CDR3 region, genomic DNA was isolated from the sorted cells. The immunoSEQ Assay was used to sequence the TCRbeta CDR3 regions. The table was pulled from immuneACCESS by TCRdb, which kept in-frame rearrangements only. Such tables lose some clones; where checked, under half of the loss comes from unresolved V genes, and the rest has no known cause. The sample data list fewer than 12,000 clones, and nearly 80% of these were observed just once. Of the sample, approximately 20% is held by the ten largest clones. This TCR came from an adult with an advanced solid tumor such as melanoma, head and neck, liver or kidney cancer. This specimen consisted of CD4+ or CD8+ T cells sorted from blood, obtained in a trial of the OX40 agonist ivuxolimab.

The nucleotides read TGCGCCAGCAGCCAGGGGAACACTGAAGCTTTCTTT. The resulting protein is CASSQGNTEAFF. The chain links TRBV4-1 with TRBJ1-1; confidence is insufficient to name the D gene. The CDR3 runs 12 amino acids, cysteine and phenylalanine included. This entry keeps only the CDR3 DNA: 36 bases, framed from base 1. From a lookup of the germline V gene, CDR1 and CDR2 are MGHRA and YSYEKL. V is shortened by 3 bases, J by 1 base, and the region joining them spans 3 bases.